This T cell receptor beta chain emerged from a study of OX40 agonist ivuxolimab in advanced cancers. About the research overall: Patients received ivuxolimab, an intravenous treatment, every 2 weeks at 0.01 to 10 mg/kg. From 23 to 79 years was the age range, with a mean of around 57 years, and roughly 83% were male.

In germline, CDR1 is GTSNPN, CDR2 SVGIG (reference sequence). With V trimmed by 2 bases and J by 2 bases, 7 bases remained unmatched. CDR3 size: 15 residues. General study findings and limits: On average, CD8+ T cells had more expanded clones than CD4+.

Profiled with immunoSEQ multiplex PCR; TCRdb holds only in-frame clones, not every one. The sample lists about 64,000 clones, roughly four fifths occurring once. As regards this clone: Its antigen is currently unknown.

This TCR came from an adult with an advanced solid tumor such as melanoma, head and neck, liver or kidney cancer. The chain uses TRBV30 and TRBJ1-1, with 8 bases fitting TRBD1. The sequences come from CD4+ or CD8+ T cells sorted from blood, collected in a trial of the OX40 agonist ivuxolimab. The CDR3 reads CAWSQIGTGNTEAFF. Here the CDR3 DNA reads TGTGCCTGGAGTCAAATAGGGACAGGCAACACTGAAGCTTTCTTT.